This TCR beta chain was obtained from a study of blood T cell repertoires in COVID-19. Turning to the study itself: Sites across the United States, Italy and Spain contributed samples from acute and convalescent COVID-19.

CDR3 length equals 12 residues. The germline V gene has CDR1 WNHNN and CDR2 SYGVQD (reference sequence). Trimming took 4 bases from V and 5 from J, leaving 8 bases between them. As processed by the authors: Reference gene primer amplification gave estimated nucleated cell counts. Measured with immunoSEQ multiplex PCR; TCRdb has only the in-frame clones, and not every one. V, J and clone size are those of that table, while D and trimming were read from the DNA. The table includes roughly 200,000 clones, about 88% detected once. The specimen was PBMCs or T cells enriched from blood (not recorded which). V is TRBV10-1 and J is TRBJ2-5; maybe TRBD1 (6 bases). The clonotype comes from a woman in her 40s with acute COVID-19. CDR3 DNA sequence: TGCGCCAGCAGTGGGCAGGGGGAGACCCAGTACTTC. Translation: CASSGQGETQYF.